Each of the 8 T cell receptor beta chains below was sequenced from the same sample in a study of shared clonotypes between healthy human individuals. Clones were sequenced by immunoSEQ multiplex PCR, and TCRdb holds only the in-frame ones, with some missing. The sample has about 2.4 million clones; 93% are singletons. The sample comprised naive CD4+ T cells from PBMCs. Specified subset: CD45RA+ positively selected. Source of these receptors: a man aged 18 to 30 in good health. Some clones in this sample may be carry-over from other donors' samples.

The CDR3 DNA follows: TGTGCCAGCAGAATGACAGTATATCAAGAGACCCAGTACTTC. Translating gives CASRMTVYQETQYF. The rearrangement uses TRBV27 and TRBJ2-5, with D possibly TRBD1 on 5 matching bases. The CDR3 contains 14 residues. V shed 6 bases and J shed 2 bases, with 13 bases lying between them. The V gene's germline CDR1 is MNHEY and CDR2 SMNVEV (reference sequence).

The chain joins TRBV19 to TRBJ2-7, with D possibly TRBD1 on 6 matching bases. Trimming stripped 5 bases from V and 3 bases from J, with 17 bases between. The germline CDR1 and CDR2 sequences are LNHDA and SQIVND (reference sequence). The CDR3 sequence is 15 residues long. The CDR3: CASSVTGPGIYEQYF. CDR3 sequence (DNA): TGTGCCAGTAGTGTGACAGGCCCCGGGATCTACGAGCAGTACTTC.

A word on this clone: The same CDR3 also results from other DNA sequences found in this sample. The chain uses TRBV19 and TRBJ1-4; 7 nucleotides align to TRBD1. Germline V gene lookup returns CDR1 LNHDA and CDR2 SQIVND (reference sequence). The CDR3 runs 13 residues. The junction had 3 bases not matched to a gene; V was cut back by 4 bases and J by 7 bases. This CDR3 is CASSTTGREKLFF. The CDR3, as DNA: TGTGCCAGTAGTACGACAGGGCGTGAAAAACTGTTTTTT.

CDR3 in amino acids: CAISESRGTSLYEQFF. CDR3 in DNA: TGTGCCATCAGTGAGTCACGAGGGACTAGTCTGTACGAGCAGTTCTTC. V is TRBV10-3 and J is TRBJ2-1, with TRBD2 matching 8 bases. The V segment lost 0 bases and the J segment 10 bases; nucleotides outside the gene matches: 11. This CDR3 is 16 amino acids long. Germline-derived CDR1 and CDR2 are ENHRY and SYGVKD.

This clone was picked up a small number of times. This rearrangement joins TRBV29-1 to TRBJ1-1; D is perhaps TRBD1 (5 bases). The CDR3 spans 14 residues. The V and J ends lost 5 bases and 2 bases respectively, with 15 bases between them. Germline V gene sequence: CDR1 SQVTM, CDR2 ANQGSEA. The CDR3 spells CSVCRQGENTEAFF. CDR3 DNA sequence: TGCAGCGTTTGTCGGCAGGGCGAAAACACTGAAGCTTTCTTT. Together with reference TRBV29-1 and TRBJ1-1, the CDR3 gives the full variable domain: SAVISQKPSRDICQRGTSLTIQCQVDSQVTMMFWYRQQPGQSLTLIATANQGSEATYESGFVIDKFPISRPNLTFSTLTVSNMSPEDSSIYLCSVCRQGENTEAFFGQGTRLTVV.

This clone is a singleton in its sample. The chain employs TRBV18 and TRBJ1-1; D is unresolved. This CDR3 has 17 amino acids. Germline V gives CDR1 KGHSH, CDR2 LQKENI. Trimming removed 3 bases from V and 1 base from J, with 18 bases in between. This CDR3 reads CASSPGRIWVENTEAFF. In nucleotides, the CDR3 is TGTGCCAGCTCACCCGGGAGAATTTGGGTGGAGAACACTGAAGCTTTCTTT. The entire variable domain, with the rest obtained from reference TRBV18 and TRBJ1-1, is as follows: NAGVMQNPRHLVRRRGQEARLRCSPMKGHSHVYWYRQLPEEGLKFMVYLQKENIIDESGMPKERFSAEFPKEGPSILRIQQVVRGDSAAYFCASSPGRIWVENTEAFFGQGTRLTVV.

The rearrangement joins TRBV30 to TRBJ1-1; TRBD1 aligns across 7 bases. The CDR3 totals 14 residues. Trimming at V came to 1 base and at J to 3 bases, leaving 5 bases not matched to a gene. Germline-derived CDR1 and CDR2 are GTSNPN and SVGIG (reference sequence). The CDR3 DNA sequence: TGTGCCTGGAGTGATCGACAGGGACACACTGAAGCTTTCTTT. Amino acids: CAWSDRQGHTEAFF.

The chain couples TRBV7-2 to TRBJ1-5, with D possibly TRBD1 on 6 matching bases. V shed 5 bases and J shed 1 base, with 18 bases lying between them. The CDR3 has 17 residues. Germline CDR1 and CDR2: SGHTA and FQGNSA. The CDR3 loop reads CASSNRGGAWSNQPQHF. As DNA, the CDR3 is TGTGCCAGCAGCAACCGAGGGGGGGCATGGAGCAATCAGCCCCAGCATTTT.